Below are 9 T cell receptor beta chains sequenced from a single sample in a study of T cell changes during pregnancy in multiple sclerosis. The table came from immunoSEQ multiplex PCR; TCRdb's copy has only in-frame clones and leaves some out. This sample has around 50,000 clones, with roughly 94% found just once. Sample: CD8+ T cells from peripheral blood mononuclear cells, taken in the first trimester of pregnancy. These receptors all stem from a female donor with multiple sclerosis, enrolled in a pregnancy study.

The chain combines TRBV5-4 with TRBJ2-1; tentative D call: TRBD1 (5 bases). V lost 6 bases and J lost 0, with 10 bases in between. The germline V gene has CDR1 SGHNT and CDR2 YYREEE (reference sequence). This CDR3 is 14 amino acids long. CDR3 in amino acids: CASNRQSSYNEQFF. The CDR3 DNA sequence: TGTGCCAGCAATCGACAGAGCTCCTACAATGAGCAGTTCTTC.

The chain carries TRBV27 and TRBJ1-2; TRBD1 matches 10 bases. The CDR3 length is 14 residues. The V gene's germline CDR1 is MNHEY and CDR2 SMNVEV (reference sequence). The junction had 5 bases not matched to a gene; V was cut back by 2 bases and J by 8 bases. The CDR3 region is CASSLGTGDQGYTF. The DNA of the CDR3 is TGTGCCAGCAGTTTAGGGACAGGGGATCAGGGCTACACCTTC.

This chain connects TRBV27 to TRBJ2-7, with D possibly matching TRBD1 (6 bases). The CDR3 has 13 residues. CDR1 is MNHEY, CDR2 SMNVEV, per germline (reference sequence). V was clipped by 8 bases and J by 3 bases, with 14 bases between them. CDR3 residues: CASAPGQNYEQYF. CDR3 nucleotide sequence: TGTGCCAGCGCTCCGGGACAAAACTACGAGCAGTACTTC.

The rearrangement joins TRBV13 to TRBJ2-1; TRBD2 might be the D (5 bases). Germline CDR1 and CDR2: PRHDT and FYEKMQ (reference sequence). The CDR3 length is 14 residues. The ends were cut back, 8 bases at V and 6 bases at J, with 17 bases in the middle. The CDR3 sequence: CASSWTGYVNEQFF. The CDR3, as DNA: TGTGCCAGCTCCTGGACGGGGTACGTCAATGAGCAGTTCTTC. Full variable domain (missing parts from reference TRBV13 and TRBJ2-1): AAGVIQSPRHLIKEKRETATLKCYPIPRHDTVYWYQQGPGQDPQFLISFYEKMQSDKGSIPDRFSAQQFSDYHSELNMSSLELGDSALYFCASSWTGYVNEQFFGPGTRLTVL.

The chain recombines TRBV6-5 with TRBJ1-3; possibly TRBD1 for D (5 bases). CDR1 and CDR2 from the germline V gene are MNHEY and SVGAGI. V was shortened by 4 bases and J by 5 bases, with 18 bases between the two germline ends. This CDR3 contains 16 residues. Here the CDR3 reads CASSSSRDIRRNTIYF. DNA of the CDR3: TGTGCCAGCAGTTCCAGCAGGGATATCAGAAGAAACACCATATATTTT.

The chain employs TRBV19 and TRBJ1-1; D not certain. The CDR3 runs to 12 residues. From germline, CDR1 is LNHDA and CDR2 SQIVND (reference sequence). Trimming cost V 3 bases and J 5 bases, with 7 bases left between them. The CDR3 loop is CASSIYGTEAFF. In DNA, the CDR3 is TGTGCCAGTAGTATTTACGGTACTGAAGCTTTCTTT.

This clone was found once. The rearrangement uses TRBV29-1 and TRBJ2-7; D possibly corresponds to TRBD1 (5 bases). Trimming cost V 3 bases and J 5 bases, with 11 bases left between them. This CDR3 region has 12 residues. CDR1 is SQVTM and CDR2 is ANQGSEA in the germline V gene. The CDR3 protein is CSVERQGDEQYF. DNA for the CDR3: TGCAGCGTTGAGCGGCAGGGTGACGAGCAGTACTTC.

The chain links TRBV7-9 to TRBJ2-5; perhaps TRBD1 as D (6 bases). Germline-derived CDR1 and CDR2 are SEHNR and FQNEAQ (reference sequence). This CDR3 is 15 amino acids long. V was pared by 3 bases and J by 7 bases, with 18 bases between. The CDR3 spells CASSFPGTEGGTQYF. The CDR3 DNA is TGTGCCAGCAGCTTTCCCGGGACGGAAGGGGGGACCCAGTACTTC.

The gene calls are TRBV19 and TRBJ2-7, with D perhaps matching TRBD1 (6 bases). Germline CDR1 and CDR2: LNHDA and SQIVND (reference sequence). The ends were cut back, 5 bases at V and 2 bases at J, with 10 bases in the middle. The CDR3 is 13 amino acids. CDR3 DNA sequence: TGTGCCAGTAGTTGGGGACAAACCTACGAGCAGTACTTC. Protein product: CASSWGQTYEQYF.